The entry that follows covers one T cell receptor beta chain sequence. Its target is unknown. The CDR3 covers 16 residues. Germline V lookup: CDR1 SEHNR, CDR2 FQNEAQ (reference sequence). V shed 2 bases and J shed 2 bases, with 12 bases lying between them. These data originate in a study of blood T cells in healthy people across ages. Study-wide results and caveats: Possibly, changes in expanded clonotypes were confounded because donor CMV status was unknown. More naive CD4+ cells and higher diversity were found in long-lived than in aged donors. Older age went with lower TCR beta diversity per million T cells, in a roughly linear way.

Primers used in a second PCR of about 7 to 12 cycles were a sample-barcoded 5' primer and a J-beta primer mix. Each cDNA molecule was tagged by a template-switch adaptor that had 12 random nucleotides. TCRdb fed the 5' RACE reads into MiXCR, producing one record per CDR3 protein. The sample yields about 570,000 distinct CDR3 sequences, 27% seen once. The V gene is TRBV7-9, the J gene TRBJ2-2; D gene uncertain. The sample was blood. This clonotype was sampled from a woman in her seventies in good health. The CDR3 bases are TGTGCCAGCAGCTTAAGACGACCTCCCAACACCGGGGAGCTGTTTTTT. This encodes CASSLRRPPNTGELFF.